The 25 T cell receptor beta chains listed next were all sequenced from one sample in a study of cytotoxic CD8 clonotypes in ibrutinib-treated CLL. Sequenced by immunoSEQ multiplex PCR; TCRdb stores in-frame clones only, minus some. The repertoire has 95,000 to 100,000 clones, about 78% of them found once; the top ten carry 25% to 40%. The sample consisted of PBMCs, taken after 12 months of ibrutinib treatment. The receptors shown here come from a human donor with chronic lymphocytic leukemia.

The CDR3 is CASRRTAENSPLHF. The CDR3, as DNA: TGTGCCAGCAGAAGGACAGCCGAGAATTCACCCCTCCACTTT. The rearrangement links TRBV6-6 to TRBJ1-6; a possible D gene is TRBD1 (6 bases). Germline CDR1 and CDR2: MNHNY and SVGAGI (reference sequence). The CDR3 is 14 residues long. V lost 6 bases, J lost 7 bases, and 13 bases lay in between.

J is TRBJ1-6 and V is TRBV10-3; weak D call: TRBD1 (6 bases). The CDR3 runs to 15 residues. V dropped 3 bases and J dropped 9 bases, with 15 bases sitting between them. Germline CDR1 and CDR2: ENHRY and SYGVKD. The CDR3 loop is CAISEGGLLSSPLHF. CDR3 DNA: TGTGCCATCAGTGAAGGGGGGCTGCTTAGTTCACCCCTCCACTTT.

The rearrangement uses TRBV28 and TRBJ1-5; TRBD1 agrees at 10 bases. The germline V gene encodes CDR1 MDHEN and CDR2 SYDVKM. CDR3 length: 15 amino acids. Losses at the gene ends were 5 bases for V and 7 bases for J; bases not matched to a gene: 8. The CDR3 DNA is TGTGCCAGCAGTCTCCAGGACAGGGGGAGGCAGCCCCAGCATTTT. Residues: CASSLQDRGRQPQHF. Using reference TRBV28 and TRBJ1-5 for the parts outside the CDR3, the full variable domain is DVKVTQSSRYLVKRTGEKVFLECVQDMDHENMFWYRQDPGLGLRLIYFSYDVKMKEKGDIPEGYSVSREKKERFSLILESASTNQTSMYLCASSLQDRGRQPQHFGDGTRLSIL.

The V call is TRBV25-1, the J call TRBJ1-1, with D uncertain. The CDR3 covers 11 residues. The V and J ends lost 7 bases and 9 bases respectively, with 12 bases between them. Per the germline V gene, CDR1 is MGHDK and CDR2 is SYGVNS. CDR3 DNA: TGTGCCAGCACGGCAGACTTTAAAGCTTTCTTT. Translation: CASTADFKAFF.

The chain joins TRBV5-4 to TRBJ1-1, with a possible D match to TRBD1 (5 bases). Germline CDR1 is SGHNT and CDR2 is YYREEE (reference sequence). The CDR3 has 13 amino acids. Trimming removed 6 bases at V and 5 bases at J, with 14 bases between. The CDR3 loop reads CASTKDKLTEAFF. CDR3 bases: TGTGCCAGCACCAAGGACAAGTTAACTGAAGCTTTCTTT.

This clone was counted a few times. A read error may produce the germline difference seen at one junction end. DNA for the CDR3: TGTGCCAGCAGCTTAACCGGGCCGTCGTCAGACTTC. Encoded protein: CASSLTGPSSDF. The V call is TRBV7-2, the J call TRBJ2-5; D is ambiguous. The CDR3 spans 12 residues. Per germline, CDR1 SGHTA and CDR2 FQGNSA.

The table lists this clone with a count of one. CDR3 loop: CASRRQLSNEKLFF. For the CDR3, the DNA is TGCGCCAGCAGGCGACAACTCTCTAATGAAAAACTGTTTTTT. This chain uses TRBV4-1 with TRBJ1-4; D is unclear. Germline V gives CDR1 MGHRA, CDR2 YSYEKL. The length of the CDR3 is 14 residues. The V end was cut by 6 bases, the J end by 3 bases, with 11 bases between.

The J gene is TRBJ2-4, the V gene TRBV11-2; the D gene is possibly TRBD1 (5 bases). The CDR3 consists of 16 residues. The ends were cut back, 2 bases at V and 8 bases at J, with 19 bases in the middle. Germline V gene lookup returns CDR1 SGHAT and CDR2 FQNNGV. Here the CDR3 DNA reads TGTGCCAGCAGCTTAAATCACGCGCAGGGCAGGTACATTCAGTACTTC. The encoded protein is CASSLNHAQGRYIQYF.

V usage is TRBV6-5 and J usage is TRBJ1-2, with no clear D. V was shortened by 5 bases and J by 4 bases, with 14 bases between the two germline ends. The CDR3 runs 14 residues. Germline loops: CDR1 MNHEY, CDR2 SVGAGI. CDR3 region: CASSTGYGSYGYTF. The CDR3 DNA sequence: TGTGCCAGCAGTACGGGCTACGGGTCCTATGGCTACACCTTC.

The chain carries TRBV6-1 and TRBJ2-1, with 10 bases matching TRBD2. The CDR3 is 15 amino acids. The junction had 9 bases not matched to a gene; V was cut back by 6 bases and J by 7 bases. The germline gives CDR1 MNHNS, CDR2 SASEGT. CDR3 in amino acids: CASRVAGGNRNEQFF. CDR3 coding DNA: TGTGCCAGCAGGGTAGCGGGGGGAAATAGGAATGAGCAGTTCTTC.

The V call is TRBV5-1, the J call TRBJ1-4; the D is unclear. There are 20 residues in the CDR3. Germline values: CDR1 SGHRS, CDR2 YFSETQ. Trimming left V 5 bases short and J 0 bases short, with 26 bases between. As DNA, the CDR3 is TGCGCCAGCAGTACCTCCCTTGCGGCAGCAGAGAAGTCAACTAATGAAAAACTGTTTTTT. Residues: CASSTSLAAAEKSTNEKLFF.

The chain combines TRBV20-1 with TRBJ2-7, with D tentatively TRBD1 (6 bases). Trimming left V 5 bases short and J 5 bases short, with 7 bases between. The CDR3 consists of 10 residues. Germline V gene lookup returns CDR1 DFQATT and CDR2 SNEGSKA (reference sequence). The CDR3 sequence: CSAWDNEQYF. Here the CDR3 DNA reads TGCAGTGCTTGGGACAACGAGCAGTACTTC.

The chain employs TRBV6-5 and TRBJ1-5, with D hard to call. The CDR3 sequence is 14 residues long. V lost 8 bases and J 0 bases, leaving 11 bases between the germline ends. The germline V gene encodes CDR1 MNHEY and CDR2 SVGAGI. CDR3 sequence reads: CASLDGYSNQPQHF. In DNA, the CDR3 is TGTGCCAGCCTCGACGGCTATAGCAATCAGCCCCAGCATTTT.

This clone has just a few counts. V usage is TRBV2 and J usage is TRBJ1-2, with TRBD1 identical over 9 bases. The CDR3 is made up of 13 amino acids. Trimming at V came to 7 bases and at J to 8 bases, leaving 8 bases not matched to a gene. Germline CDR1 reads SNHLY; CDR2 reads FYNNEI. The CDR3 nucleotides read TGTGCCAGCACCGCGGACAGGGGCCGGGGCTACACCTTC. Translating gives CASTADRGRGYTF.

The CDR3 DNA reads as TGTGCCTGGAGTGTGACCCAGGGAACCTACGAGCAGTACTTC. As protein: CAWSVTQGTYEQYF. V gene TRBV30 combines with J gene TRBJ2-7; D perhaps matches TRBD1 (5 bases). This CDR3 has 14 amino acids. Trimming shortened V by 0 bases and J by 2 bases, and 11 bases separated the two germline ends. Per germline, CDR1 GTSNPN and CDR2 SVGIG (reference sequence).

The J gene is TRBJ2-6, the V gene TRBV9, with a possible D match to TRBD1 (5 bases). V lost 4 bases, J lost 0 bases, and 14 bases lay in between. The CDR3 sequence is 17 residues long. Germline CDR1 SGDLS, CDR2 YYNGEE. CDR3 loop: CASSPQVYLSGANVLTF. Written as DNA, the CDR3 is TGTGCCAGCAGCCCACAGGTTTACCTCTCTGGGGCCAACGTCCTGACTTTC.

DNA for the CDR3: TGCGCCAGCAGCCAGGGACATTTAGAGGAAAAACTGTTTTTT. Translating gives CASSQGHLEEKLFF. V and J are TRBV23-1 and TRBJ1-4, with D perhaps TRBD1 (6 bases). TRBV23-1 is given ORF status, its function remaining uncertain. The CDR3 totals 14 residues. Trimming took 6 bases from V and 8 from J, leaving 16 bases between them.

The chain joins TRBV19 to TRBJ1-6; possible D gene TRBD1, 5 bases. Looked up from germline, CDR1 is LNHDA and CDR2 is SQIVND (reference sequence). V lost 3 bases, J lost 7 bases, and 19 bases lay in between. This CDR3 spans 17 amino acids. CDR3 sequence (DNA): TGTGCCAGTAGTATTCTGGCAGGGAGGATATTAAATTCACCCCTCCACTTT. This gives the protein CASSILAGRILNSPLHF.

This clone was detected only once. The V and J genes are TRBV5-4 and TRBJ2-2, with D possibly TRBD1 on 6 matching bases. The germline gives CDR1 SGHNT, CDR2 YYREEE (reference sequence). Trimming left V 4 bases short and J 3 bases short, with 13 bases between. The CDR3 has 15 residues. CDR3 nucleotide sequence: TGTGCCAGCAGCCCTATGACAGGTGACACCGGGGAGCTGTTTTTT. Translating it yields CASSPMTGDTGELFF.

The chain links TRBV11-2 to TRBJ2-7; D unresolved. CDR1 and CDR2 from the germline V gene are SGHAT and FQNNGV. V shed 5 bases and J shed 0 bases, with 11 bases lying between them. The CDR3 is 14 amino acids. The CDR3 bases are TGTGCCAGCAGCCAGTGGGTCACCTCCTACGAGCAGTACTTC. It yields the protein CASSQWVTSYEQYF.

The V gene is TRBV19, the J gene TRBJ1-1, with a weak D call TRBD1 (5 bases). Germline V gene sequence: CDR1 LNHDA, CDR2 SQIVND (reference sequence). The CDR3 covers 15 residues. V was pared by 9 bases and J by 1 base, with 18 bases between. Written as DNA, the CDR3 is TGTGCCAGCAGGGCAGGGAGGGAGAGGAACACTGAAGCTTTCTTT. This codes for CASRAGRERNTEAFF.

The chain has TRBV5-4 and TRBJ1-1, with a tentative D call TRBD1 (6 bases). The V gene lost 5 bases and the J gene lost 2 bases, with 13 bases spanning the gap. Germline CDR1 is SGHNT and CDR2 is YYREEE (reference sequence). The CDR3 is 14 amino acids. The CDR3, as DNA: TGTGCCAGCAGACCGACAGGAGGAAACACTGAAGCTTTCTTT. It yields the protein CASRPTGGNTEAFF.

This clone came up a few times. The chain recombines TRBV29-1 with TRBJ2-3; D not resolved. V dropped 6 bases and J dropped 0 bases, with 4 bases sitting between them. Germline V lookup: CDR1 SQVTM, CDR2 ANQGSEA. The CDR3 is 11 residues long. Here the CDR3 reads CSVTSTDTQYF. In nucleotides, the CDR3 is TGCAGCGTAACTAGCACAGATACGCAGTATTTT.

The rearrangement joins TRBV28 to TRBJ2-5; 7 bases align to TRBD1. TRBJ2-7 matches the DNA end more closely, so the J call is doubtful. CDR3 length: 15 residues. In germline, CDR1 is MDHEN, CDR2 SYDVKM. DNA for the CDR3: TGTGCCAGCAGCCATACAGGGGTTAGCCCCTACGAGCAGTACTTC. Translated, it gives CASSHTGVSPYEQYF.

About this clone itself: At one end the junction does not follow the germline gene, possibly because of a read error. The V and J genes are TRBV11-3 and TRBJ2-5; D might be TRBD2 (6 bases). From germline, CDR1 is SGHNT and CDR2 YENEEA. The CDR3 has 13 amino acids. The CDR3 protein is CATSRGYQETQYF. In DNA form, the CDR3 reads TGTGCCACCAGCCGGGGGTACCAAGAGACCCAGTACTTC. Complete variable domain (other parts from reference TRBV11-3 and TRBJ2-5): EAGVVQSPRYKIIEKKQPVAFWCNPISGHNTLYWYLQNLGQGPELLIRYENEEAVDDSQLPKDRFSAERLKGVDSTLKIQPAELGDSAVYLCATSRGYQETQYFGPGTRLLVL.